This T cell receptor (beta chain) was obtained from a study of cytomegalovirus exposure and HLA in healthy donors. PCR was performed using 60 Vbeta and 13 Jbeta primers. The protocol was immunoSEQ multiplex PCR, while the TCRdb copy is restricted to in-frame clones and leaves out a portion. Counted here are around 150,000 clones, approximately 77% occurring once; the ten biggest clones make up around 1.3%. This CDR3 is built from 15 residues. J gave up 3 bases and V 5 bases, and 7 bases lay outside the gene matches. Germline V gene data show CDR1 as LNHNV and CDR2 as YYDKDF (reference sequence). The sequence was collected from a woman aged 40 to 50 in good health and CMV-seronegative. The J gene is TRBJ2-7, the V gene TRBV15, with 10 positions matching TRBD2. Input material: PBMCs. The CDR3 loop reads CATSPRTSGDYEQYF. In nucleotides, the CDR3 is TGTGCCACCAGCCCTCGAACTAGCGGGGACTACGAGCAGTACTTC.